A selection of T cell receptor beta chains follows, all from one sample in a study of metastatic and nonmetastatic thyroid tumors. TCRdb re-analyzed the PCR reads through MiXCR. There are roughly 30,000 clones in the sample; more than 25% occur only once, and approximately 30% lies in the top ten. The sequenced sample was blood. The source is a female donor with papillary thyroid cancer or a benign thyroid nodule (not recorded which). Some clones in this sample may be carry-over from other donors' samples. The CDR3 runs from the conserved cysteine through the conserved F or W. The order of the fields is J gene, clone size, V gene, D gene, CDR3 length, CDR3 protein, CDR3 DNA. A D gene is named only where the DNA matches it firmly. Some rows have no size entry. The others give once, few or many, or a class for an expanded clone.

TRBJ2-3,many,TRBV5-5,TRBD2,15,CASSTTSGRGDTQYF,TGTGCCAGCAGCACGACTAGCGGGAGAGGAGATACGCAGTATTTT
TRBJ2-7,many,TRBV20-1,TRBD2,16,CSASGLAGGSSYEQYF,TGCAGTGCTAGTGGGCTAGCGGGAGGGTCCTCCTACGAGCAGTACTTC
TRBJ2-6,many,TRBV15,.,15,CATSSDSSGANVLTF,TGTGCCACCAGCAGTGACAGCTCTGGGGCCAACGTCCTGACTTTC
TRBJ2-7,few,TRBV12-3/TRBV12-4,TRBD2,12,CASSVGLGEQYF,TGTGCCAGCAGTGTCGGACTAGGCGAGCAGTACTTC
TRBJ1-5,many,TRBV19,.,15,CASSILDGNNQPQHF,TGTGCCAGTAGTATCCTGGACGGTAACAATCAGCCCCAGCATTTT
TRBJ2-3,few,TRBV10-1,.,14,CASRPGVSTDTQYF,TGCGCCAGCAGGCCGGGGGTTAGCACAGATACGCAGTATTTT
TRBJ1-3,many,TRBV9,.,17,CASSVVPGTSSGNTIYF,TGTGCCAGCAGCGTAGTTCCAGGGACTAGCTCTGGAAACACCATATATTTT
TRBJ2-7,.,TRBV3-1,.,14,CASSNRDGNYEQYF,TGTGCCAGCAGCAACCGGGACGGGAATTACGAGCAGTACTTC
TRBJ1-2,.,TRBV6-1,.,14,CASSPQGGNRGYTF,TGTGCCAGCAGTCCCCAAGGGGGGAATCGTGGCTACACCTTC
TRBJ2-2,.,TRBV7-2,.,15,CASSRSESNTGKLFF,TGTGCCAGCTCCCGTAGCGAGAGCAACACCGGGAAGCTGTTTTTT
TRBJ2-6,.,TRBV5-5,.,15,CASSYLRGGANVLTF,TGTGCCAGCAGTTACCTTCGTGGCGGGGCCAACGTCCTGACTTTC
TRBJ1-5,.,TRBV6-1,.,16,CASSEAWGFSNQPQHF,TGTGCCAGCAGTGAAGCATGGGGATTTAGCAATCAGCCCCAGCATTTT
TRBJ2-3,.,TRBV6-1,.,11,CASTGTDTQYF,TGTGCCAGCACAGGGACAGATACGCAGTATTTT
TRBJ2-5,once,TRBV14,TRBD1,17,CASSQGTWTGFKETQYF,TGTGCCAGCAGCCAAGGCACCTGGACAGGCTTTAAAGAGACCCAGTACTTC
TRBJ1-5,.,TRBV3-1,.,15,CASSPREGSNQPQHF,TGTGCCAGCAGCCCTCGCGAGGGGAGCAATCAGCCCCAGCATTTT
TRBJ1-2,few,TRBV12-3/TRBV12-4,.,14,CASSSSDPPRGYTF,TGTGCCAGCAGCTCCTCAGATCCACCCCGCGGCTACACCTTC
TRBJ1-4,many,TRBV12-3/TRBV12-4,TRBD1,16,CASSFLQGLHGEKLFF,TGTGCCAGCAGTTTCTTACAGGGGCTTCACGGAGAAAAACTGTTTTTT
TRBJ1-5,few,TRBV19,.,14,CASSILGENQPQHF,TGTGCCAGTAGTATACTGGGAGAAAATCAGCCCCAGCATTTT
TRBJ2-7,.,TRBV12-3/TRBV12-4,TRBD1,15,CASSDYYRGPDEQYF,TGTGCCAGCAGTGATTACTACAGGGGCCCGGACGAGCAGTACTTC
TRBJ2-3,.,TRBV20-1,TRBD2,17,CSARVPGLAGAIDTQYF,TGCAGTGCTAGAGTCCCCGGACTAGCGGGGGCGATAGATACGCAGTATTTT
TRBJ2-1,.,TRBV12-3/TRBV12-4,.,12,CASSARTNEQFF,TGTGCCAGCAGTGCCCGGACCAATGAGCAGTTCTTC
TRBJ2-6,many,TRBV3-1,.,18,CASSHISSEGPGANVLTF,TGTGCCAGCAGCCACATTTCTAGCGAGGGCCCAGGGGCCAACGTCCTGACTTTC
TRBJ2-1,many,TRBV24-1,TRBD2,18,CATSDSGLAGVVSDEQFF,TGTGCCACCAGTGATTCCGGACTAGCGGGAGTCGTTTCAGATGAGCAGTTCTTC
TRBJ1-5,few,TRBV6-2/TRBV6-3,.,16,CASSYRGGRSDQPQHF,TGTGCCAGCAGTTACAGGGGGGGGAGAAGCGATCAGCCCCAGCATTTT
TRBJ2-2,many,TRBV20-1,TRBD1,15,CSAKNRGLGAGELFF,TGCAGTGCTAAAAACAGGGGGCTGGGCGCCGGGGAGCTGTTTTTT
TRBJ1-5,.,TRBV20-1,TRBD1,15,CSASEWTGVNQPQHF,TGCAGTGCTTCAGAATGGACAGGGGTCAATCAGCCCCAGCATTTT
TRBJ2-7,.,TRBV6-5,.,14,CASSYRRDSYEQYF,TGTGCCAGCAGTTACCGGCGGGACTCCTACGAGCAGTACTTC
TRBJ2-2,.,TRBV5-1,.,16,CASSLVRTVNTGELFF,TGCGCCAGCAGCTTAGTCAGGACGGTGAACACCGGGGAGCTGTTTTTT
TRBJ2-1,medium-sized,TRBV6-5,TRBD2,17,CASSYSRAGGTYNEQFF,TGTGCCAGCAGTTACTCACGAGCGGGAGGAACCTACAATGAGCAGTTCTTC
TRBJ2-1,once,TRBV7-6,TRBD2,14,CASSLSGGASEQFF,TGTGCCAGCAGCCTTAGCGGGGGGGCCAGTGAGCAGTTCTTC
TRBJ1-5,few,TRBV28,TRBD1,14,CASSPTGEAQPQHF,TGTGCCAGCAGCCCCACAGGGGAGGCTCAGCCCCAGCATTTT